This T cell receptor beta chain was sequenced for a study of blood T cell repertoires in COVID-19. About the study: Nucleic acid was either cDNA or gDNA, and it came from T cells, B-cell-depleted T cells, or PBMCs.

After removal of 1 base from V and 5 bases from J, the junction contained 13 bases not matched to a gene. Germline-derived CDR1 and CDR2 are MNHEY and SMNVEV (reference sequence). This CDR3 comprises 17 residues. Profiling relied on immunoSEQ multiplex PCR, and the TCRdb table lists in-frame clones only, not all of them. The table has some 180,000 clones, about 88% seen once. This TCR derives from a man aged 50 to 59 who had recovered from COVID-19. The chain recombines TRBV27 with TRBJ1-1, with 7 positions matching TRBD1. Sequencing was performed on peripheral blood. The CDR3 coding sequence is TGTGCCAGCAGTTTATGGGGTATGCGGGCAGGGGGGACTGAAGCTTTCTTT. Translated: CASSLWGMRAGGTEAFF.